Below are 22 T cell receptor beta chains sequenced from a single sample in a study of blood T cell repertoires in COVID-19. Data came from immunoSEQ multiplex PCR; TCRdb stores just in-frame clones and leaves some out. This table has more than 100,000 clones, 84% appearing once. The sample consisted of peripheral blood. The receptors were gathered from a man aged 60-69 years with acute or convalescent COVID-19.

The genes are TRBV19 and TRBJ2-7; TRBD1 is a possible D gene (6 bases). Germline V gives CDR1 LNHDA, CDR2 SQIVND (reference sequence). There are 14 residues in the CDR3. The V gene lost 6 bases and the J gene lost 3 bases, with 15 bases spanning the gap. This chain's CDR3 is CASSGGIQGYEQYF. In DNA, the CDR3 is TGTGCCAGTAGCGGAGGAATACAGGGCTACGAGCAGTACTTC.

V and J are TRBV12-3 or TRBV12-4 and TRBJ2-2; 8 bases are shared with TRBD2. The CDR3 contains 13 residues. Germline trimming cut 7 bases from V and 7 bases from J; bases unmatched to any gene: 5. CDR3 loop: CASKISGSGELFF. The CDR3 DNA reads TGTGCCAGCAAGATAAGCGGGAGCGGGGAGCTGTTTTTT.

The chain recombines TRBV7-6 with TRBJ1-3; D unclear. V was trimmed by 0 bases and J by 0 bases, leaving 15 bases between them. The CDR3 length is 18 residues. The germline CDR1 and CDR2 sequences are SGHVS and FNYEAQ. The CDR3 sequence is CASSLAVAGSSSGNTIYF. The DNA for the CDR3 is TGTGCCAGCAGCTTAGCGGTCGCGGGCTCGAGCTCTGGAAACACCATATATTTT.

This chain links TRBV10-2 with TRBJ1-5, with D possibly matching TRBD1 (5 bases). CDR3 length: 14 amino acids. The V and J ends lost 8 bases and 3 bases respectively, with 14 bases between them. Germline V gives CDR1 WSHSY, CDR2 SAAADI. CDR3 region: CASRSDSLNQPQHF. The DNA for the CDR3 is TGCGCCAGCCGCTCCGACAGTCTCAATCAGCCCCAGCATTTT.

The genes are TRBV5-1 and TRBJ1-1, with D tentatively TRBD1 (5 bases). Trimming took 0 bases from V and 1 from J, leaving 7 bases between them. CDR3 length: 14 amino acids. CDR1 is SGHRS, CDR2 YFSETQ, per germline. DNA of the CDR3: TGCGCCAGCAGCTTGGGGGGCGCGAACACTGAAGCTTTCTTT. Its translation: CASSLGGANTEAFF. Together with reference TRBV5-1 and TRBJ1-1, the CDR3 gives the full variable domain: KAGVTQTPRYLIKTRGQQVTLSCSPISGHRSVSWYQQTPGQGLQFLFEYFSETQRNKGNFPGRFSGRQFSNSRSEMNVSTLELGDSALYLCASSLGGANTEAFFGQGTRLTVV.

The CDR3 nucleotides read TGTGCCAGCAGTTACTCGAGGGATATACACTTTTCACCCCTCCACTTT. Protein product: CASSYSRDIHFSPLHF. The J gene is TRBJ1-6, the V gene TRBV6-6; D is unresolved. The CDR3 is 16 residues long. Germline loops: CDR1 MNHNY, CDR2 SVGAGI (reference sequence). V shed 0 bases and J shed 9 bases, with 15 bases lying between them.

V gene TRBV7-7 combines with J gene TRBJ2-1; TRBD2 matches 8 bases. The CDR3 is made up of 15 amino acids. In germline, CDR1 is SSHAT, CDR2 FNYEAQ (reference sequence). Germline trimming cut 5 bases from V and 9 bases from J; bases unmatched to any gene: 12. The CDR3 reads CASSPPDRAGAEQFF. DNA of the CDR3: TGTGCCAGCAGCCCACCCGATAGAGCGGGAGCTGAGCAGTTCTTC.

This clone was detected once. The CDR3 here is CASSLQGARNLGNTIYF. CDR3 DNA sequence: TGTGCCAGCAGCTTACAGGGGGCCCGGAACCTGGGAAACACCATATATTTT. This chain joins TRBV7-2 and TRBJ1-3; 8 bases are shared with TRBD1. The CDR3 is 17 amino acids. Germline values: CDR1 SGHTA, CDR2 FQGNSA. The V gene end was trimmed by 2 bases and the J gene end by 4 bases; junction bases not matched to a gene: 10. Full variable domain (outside the CDR3, taken from reference TRBV7-2 and TRBJ1-3): GAGVSQSPSNKVTEKGKDVELRCDPISGHTALYWYRQSLGQGLEFLIYFQGNSAPDKSGLPSDRFSAERTGGSVSTLTIQRTQQEDSAVYLCASSLQGARNLGNTIYFGEGSWLTVV.

The chain is built from TRBV6-1 and TRBJ1-3; D is uncertain. V dropped 3 bases and J dropped 3 bases, with 9 bases sitting between them. The CDR3 consists of 14 residues. The germline CDR1 and CDR2 sequences are MNHNS and SASEGT. The DNA for the CDR3 is TGTGCCAGCAGTGACAGGTCTTTTGGAAACACCATATATTTT. It codes for CASSDRSFGNTIYF.

This clone was found once. The chain recombines TRBV30 with TRBJ1-4; unclear D gene. Germline V gene data show CDR1 as GTSNPN and CDR2 as SVGIG (reference sequence). The CDR3 contains 15 residues. The germline V and J ends were trimmed by 0 bases and 0 bases, with 8 bases remaining between them. CDR3 residues: CAWSVPGPTNEKLFF. CDR3 coding DNA: TGTGCCTGGAGTGTACCCGGTCCAACTAATGAAAAACTGTTTTTT.

The chain is built from TRBV10-3 and TRBJ1-1; D ambiguous. Trimming removed 0 bases at V and 6 bases at J, with 8 bases between. The germline gives CDR1 ENHRY, CDR2 SYGVKD. The CDR3 length is 13 residues. Here the CDR3 reads CAISESWRAEAFF. Here the CDR3 DNA reads TGTGCCATCAGTGAGTCTTGGAGGGCTGAAGCTTTCTTT.

The chain joins TRBV5-6 to TRBJ2-7; perhaps TRBD1 as D (6 bases). V was pared by 2 bases and J by 3 bases, with 9 bases between. Per germline, CDR1 SGHDT and CDR2 YYEEEE. The CDR3 contains 13 residues. The CDR3 sequence: CASSLGGYYEQYF. The CDR3 nucleotides are TGTGCCAGCAGCTTAGGGGGTTACTACGAGCAGTACTTC.

The chain carries TRBV24-1 and TRBJ2-1; 10 bases map to TRBD1. The V segment lost 8 bases and the J segment 6 bases; nucleotides outside the gene matches: 12. This CDR3 comprises 16 residues. Germline lookup yields CDR1 KGHDR and CDR2 SFDVKD. The CDR3 is CATKTTGGGVGNEQFF. The DNA for the CDR3 is TGTGCCACCAAAACGACAGGGGGCGGGGTGGGCAATGAGCAGTTCTTC.

The chain employs TRBV5-6 and TRBJ2-7; unclear D gene. The CDR3 is 12 amino acids. Germline assignment: CDR1 SGHDT and CDR2 YYEEEE. V was clipped by 0 bases and J by 6 bases, with 7 bases between them. The CDR3: CASSLDFGEQYF. DNA of the CDR3: TGTGCCAGCAGCTTGGACTTCGGCGAGCAGTACTTC.

The V and J genes are TRBV30 and TRBJ1-3; D unresolved. Germline CDR1 and CDR2: GTSNPN and SVGIG (reference sequence). V was clipped by 3 bases and J by 1 base, with 7 bases between them. This CDR3 has 13 amino acids. The CDR3 here is CAWSRGSGNTIYF. CDR3 nucleotides: TGTGCCTGGAGCCGAGGGTCTGGAAACACCATATATTTT.

This rearrangement joins TRBV3-1 (or the pseudogene TRBV3-2) to TRBJ1-6; D gene unclear. With 1 base removed from V and 6 bases from J, the gap between germline ends came to 7 bases. This CDR3 comprises 14 residues. The germline gives CDR1 LGHDT, CDR2 YNNKEL (reference sequence). CDR3 bases: TGTGCCAGCAGCCAAGCACGGAGTAATTCACCCCTCCACTTT. It translates to CASSQARSNSPLHF.

CDR3 residues: CASSQDARSGSYTDTQYF. CDR3 DNA: TGTGCCAGCAGCCAGGATGCACGGAGCGGGAGTTACACGGATACGCAGTATTTT. The genes are TRBV11-3 and TRBJ2-3, with 8 bases fitting TRBD2. CDR1 and CDR2 (germline): SGHNT, YENEEA. The CDR3 sequence is 18 residues long. V lost 5 bases to trimming and J lost 6 bases; unmatched junction nucleotides: 19.

V usage is TRBV7-2 and J usage is TRBJ2-3; 7 nucleotides match TRBD2. The CDR3 contains 16 residues. Germline CDR1 is SGHTA and CDR2 is FQGNSA. J lost 0 bases, V lost 2 bases, and 5 bases had no gene match. The CDR3: CASSLLSSGSTDTQYF. In DNA form, the CDR3 reads TGTGCCAGCAGCTTACTCTCTAGCGGTAGCACAGATACGCAGTATTTT.

This chain joins TRBV24-1 and TRBJ2-7, with a possible D match to TRBD2 (6 bases). CDR1 KGHDR and CDR2 SFDVKD come from the germline V gene. The CDR3 covers 12 residues. V was pared by 4 bases and J by 5 bases, with 8 bases between. The CDR3 spells CATSEAGHEQYF. The CDR3 bases are TGTGCCACCAGTGAAGCGGGCCACGAGCAGTACTTC.

The chain's CDR3 is CASSYTGTGNGYTF. The DNA of the CDR3 is TGTGCCAGCAGTTATACCGGGACAGGGAATGGCTACACCTTC. The chain employs TRBV28 and TRBJ1-2; TRBD1 agrees at 9 bases. The V gene's germline CDR1 is MDHEN and CDR2 SYDVKM. The CDR3 covers 14 residues. The trim removed 4 bases at V and 6 bases at J, leaving 6 bases unmatched.

The chain has TRBV5-1 and TRBJ2-2; tentatively, D is TRBD1 (5 bases). The CDR3 has 15 amino acids. V shed 1 base and J shed 3 bases, with 10 bases lying between them. Germline V gene data show CDR1 as SGHRS and CDR2 as YFSETQ. CDR3 sequence (DNA): TGCGCCAGCAGCTTGTTAGTAGGGGACACCGGGGAGCTGTTTTTT. It specifies CASSLLVGDTGELFF.

This clone was detected only a few times. The sample carries other DNA sequences with the same CDR3. This chain connects TRBV5-6 to TRBJ2-1; 9 positions match TRBD2. Trimming cost V 2 bases and J 4 bases; bases outside gene matches: 1. This CDR3 spans 14 amino acids. CDR1 and CDR2 (germline): SGHDT, YYEEEE. The CDR3 bases are TGTGCCAGCAGCTTAGGACTAGCGTACAATGAGCAGTTCTTC. This sequence encodes CASSLGLAYNEQFF. Full variable domain (remainder filled in from reference TRBV5-6 and TRBJ2-1): DAGVTQSPTHLIKTRGQQVTLRCSPKSGHDTVSWYQQALGQGPQFIFQYYEEEERQRGNFPDRFSGHQFPNYSSELNVNALLLGDSALYLCASSLGLAYNEQFFGPGTRLTVL.